This T cell receptor beta chain was obtained from a study of blood T cell repertoires in COVID-19. As for the study in general: The United States, Italy and Spain supplied acute and convalescent COVID-19 samples.

The Seattle patients joined while their infection was active and were tracked longitudinally afterward. The V end was cut by 6 bases, the J end by 0 bases, with 11 bases between. From germline, CDR1 is SNHLY and CDR2 FYNNEI. The CDR3 consists of 14 residues. Authors' processing steps: Cell counts per sample came from amplifying reference gene primers. Sequencing used immunoSEQ multiplex PCR; TCRdb keeps in-frame clones, though not all of them. V, J and clone size are those of that table, while D and trimming were read from the DNA. The table has tens of thousands of clones, roughly 84% seen once; the top ten hold about 10%.

The receptor was isolated from a man between 50 and 59 years old with COVID-19, enrolled during active disease. Material for sequencing was peripheral blood. This chain links TRBV2 with TRBJ1-1, with a tentative D call TRBD1 (6 bases). CDR3 protein: CASSTQGVNTEAFF. The CDR3 DNA reads TGTGCCAGCAGCACACAGGGAGTGAACACTGAAGCTTTCTTT.